Presented here are 26 T cell receptor beta chains from one specimen sequenced in a study of PD-1 blockade in classical Hodgkin lymphoma. Every patient had relapsed following autologous stem cell transplantation, and cohorts differed in brentuximab vedotin exposure. The method was immunoSEQ multiplex PCR; TCRdb's version includes in-frame clones alone and lacks a portion of them. This sample has about 110,000 clones; nearly 90% occur once, and the top ten carry just under 20%. The starting material was peripheral blood mononuclear cells (PBMCs), obtained before the second cycle of nivolumab. The receptors here all came from a human donor with classical Hodgkin lymphoma.

The V call is TRBV4-1, the J call TRBJ2-1; D is uncertain. Trimming pared 0 bases from V and 10 bases from J, leaving 10 bases between. The CDR3 totals 13 residues. Germline V lookup: CDR1 MGHRA, CDR2 YSYEKL. The CDR3 DNA reads TGCGCCAGCAGCCAAGAGTTAAGAATCGAGCAGTTCTTC. Its protein is CASSQELRIEQFF.

CDR3 protein: CAISEGPAEQYF. In DNA form, the CDR3 reads TGTGCCATCAGTGAAGGCCCGGCCGAGCAGTACTTC. The V gene is TRBV10-3, the J gene TRBJ2-7, with D uncertain. The germline V gene encodes CDR1 ENHRY and CDR2 SYGVKD. CDR3 length: 12 residues. Trimming removed 3 bases at V and 6 bases at J, with 9 bases between.

The chain couples TRBV28 to TRBJ2-3; D might be TRBD1 or TRBD2, each matching 6 bases. This CDR3 is 16 amino acids long. Germline CDR1 is MDHEN and CDR2 is SYDVKM. V lost 2 bases and J lost 0, with 12 bases in between. CDR3 protein: CASSLSTGTSTDTQYF. CDR3 sequence (DNA): TGTGCCAGCAGTTTAAGTACAGGGACTAGCACAGATACGCAGTATTTT.

The V gene is TRBV5-4, the J gene TRBJ1-3; 7 nucleotides align to TRBD1. Looked up from germline, CDR1 is SGHNT and CDR2 is YYREEE (reference sequence). CDR3 size: 16 residues. The V gene end was trimmed by 1 base and the J gene end by 0 bases; junction bases not matched to a gene: 4. The CDR3 bases are TGTGCCAGCAGCTTGCCGGGACAGAGCTCTGGAAACACCATATATTTT. This translates into CASSLPGQSSGNTIYF. The full variable domain, completed using reference TRBV5-4 and TRBJ1-3, is ETGVTQSPTHLIKTRGQQVTLRCSSQSGHNTVSWYQQALGQGPQFIFQYYREEENGRGNFPPRFSGLQFPNYSSELNVNALELDDSALYLCASSLPGQSSGNTIYFGEGSWLTVV.

This chain uses TRBV7-2 with TRBJ2-3, with D tentatively TRBD1 (5 bases). The CDR3 loop spans 13 amino acids. V shed 4 bases and J shed 3 bases, with 8 bases lying between them. Germline loops: CDR1 SGHTA, CDR2 FQGNSA. For the CDR3, the DNA is TGTGCCAGCAGCTCGGACACAACAGATACGCAGTATTTT. The encoded protein is CASSSDTTDTQYF.

This chain connects TRBV25-1 to TRBJ1-1; D is unresolved. The CDR3 is made up of 13 amino acids. Germline-derived CDR1 and CDR2 are MGHDK and SYGVNS. Trimming cost V 6 bases and J 2 bases, with 10 bases left between them. CDR3 sequence (DNA): TGTGCCAGCAGCTTAGGATCCAACACTGAAGCTTTCTTT. Amino acid sequence: CASSLGSNTEAFF.

This chain connects TRBV10-2 to TRBJ2-1; TRBD2 matches at 10 bases. Per germline, CDR1 WSHSY and CDR2 SAAADI. CDR3 length: 15 amino acids. CDR3 nucleotides: TGCGCAGTGGGGGGCCTAGCGGGAGTATACAATGAGCAGTTCTTC. Protein: CAVGGLAGVYNEQFF.

The rearrangement joins TRBV2 to TRBJ1-6; D unresolved. V was cut by 8 bases and J by 1 base, with 9 bases left in between. The CDR3 has 14 amino acids. The V gene's germline CDR1 is SNHLY and CDR2 FYNNEI. CDR3: CASVRESYNSPLHF. The CDR3 DNA reads TGTGCCAGCGTTAGGGAGTCCTATAATTCACCCCTCCACTTT.

The J gene is TRBJ2-1, the V gene TRBV7-2; D ambiguous. The germline V gene has CDR1 SGHTA and CDR2 FQGNSA. Trimming left V 5 bases short and J 6 bases short, with 11 bases between. This CDR3 comprises 13 residues. The CDR3, as DNA: TGTGCCAGCAGCCCACTTCGGAGCAATGAGCAGTTCTTC. This translates into CASSPLRSNEQFF.

This chain joins TRBV5-6 and TRBJ2-7; possible D gene TRBD1, 6 bases. Germline CDR1 SGHDT, CDR2 YYEEEE. Deletions cut 1 base from V and 4 bases from J, with 21 bases between. This CDR3 is 17 amino acids long. The CDR3 DNA reads as TGTGCCAGCAGCTTGAAAGGGGGAACTAGAGGGCCTTACGAGCAGTACTTC. Translation gives CASSLKGGTRGPYEQYF.

V and J are TRBV7-9 and TRBJ2-7; 9 nucleotides match TRBD1. The CDR3 contains 17 residues. V trimming: 5 bases; J trimming: 3 bases; junction bases outside the gene matches: 14. The germline V gene has CDR1 SEHNR and CDR2 FQNEAQ (reference sequence). The CDR3 sequence is CASSISTGGRNSYEQYF. The CDR3 coding sequence is TGTGCCAGCAGCATCTCAACAGGGGGCAGAAATAGCTACGAGCAGTACTTC.

This clone was picked up one time. The genes are TRBV13 and TRBJ2-7; TRBD2 agrees at 13 bases. CDR1 and CDR2 from the germline V gene are PRHDT and FYEKMQ (reference sequence). Trimming at V came to 0 bases and at J to 4 bases, leaving 0 bases not matched to a gene. CDR3 size: 15 residues. The CDR3 DNA sequence: TGTGCCAGCAGCTTAGGGACTAGCGGGAGGTACGAGCAGTACTTC. Its translation is CASSLGTSGRYEQYF.

The chain carries TRBV9 and TRBJ2-6, with D perhaps matching TRBD1 (5 bases). The CDR3 length is 15 residues. V was pared by 3 bases and J by 4 bases, with 11 bases between. CDR1 and CDR2 (germline): SGDLS, YYNGEE. CDR3 sequence reads: CASSAQGYGANVLTF. CDR3 nucleotide sequence: TGTGCCAGCAGCGCCCAGGGTTACGGGGCCAACGTCCTGACTTTC.

The chain uses TRBV25-1 and TRBJ2-7, with D possibly TRBD1 on 6 matching bases. The CDR3 extends over 15 amino acids. Germline V CDR1 and CDR2: MGHDK, SYGVNS. The V end lost 3 bases, the J end lost 5 bases, and 17 bases lay between the germline ends. The chain's CDR3 is CASSEDGRGGHEQYF. The CDR3 coding sequence is TGTGCCAGCAGTGAGGATGGCAGGGGTGGGCACGAGCAGTACTTC.

With regard to this clone: The same CDR3 is also encoded by other DNA sequences in this sample. The chain carries TRBV4-1 and TRBJ2-7, with D perhaps TRBD2 (5 bases). Trimming removed 1 base from V and 4 bases from J, with 17 bases in between. The V gene's germline CDR1 is MGHRA and CDR2 YSYEKL. The CDR3 is 16 amino acids. The CDR3 loop reads CASSQGYGVPPYEQYF. The CDR3 DNA sequence: TGCGCCAGCAGCCAAGGCTACGGGGTTCCACCATACGAGCAGTACTTC.

A single count supports this clone. The chain uses TRBV19 and TRBJ2-5; 8 bases agree with TRBD1. CDR3 length equals 13 residues. V lost 7 bases, J lost 3 bases, and 4 bases stayed unmatched. Germline CDR1 is LNHDA and CDR2 is SQIVND (reference sequence). CDR3 DNA sequence: TGTGCCAGTACGCCGACAGGGGAAGAGACCCAGTACTTC. This translates into CASTPTGEETQYF.

This clone has ten or more counts. The chain couples TRBV9 to TRBJ1-4, with D perhaps matching TRBD1 (6 bases). Germline V gene sequence: CDR1 SGDLS, CDR2 YYNGEE. This CDR3 is built from 17 residues. Trimming pared 4 bases from V and 0 bases from J, leaving 16 bases between. CDR3 residues: CASSPAMTGTTNEKLFF. The CDR3 bases are TGTGCCAGCAGCCCCGCAATGACAGGAACAACTAATGAAAAACTGTTTTTT.

The CDR3 DNA reads TGTGCCAGTAGTACCCCGGCAGGGATGGGCACCGGGGAGCTGTTTTTT. It is translated as CASSTPAGMGTGELFF. This chain uses TRBV19 with TRBJ2-2; tentative D call: TRBD1 (5 bases). This CDR3 contains 16 residues. Germline CDR1 and CDR2: LNHDA and SQIVND (reference sequence). V was pared by 4 bases and J by 4 bases, with 16 bases between.

This clone was recorded once. V gene TRBV18 combines with J gene TRBJ2-5, with D possibly being TRBD1 (5 bases). Trimming cost V 4 bases and J 5 bases, with 17 bases left between them. In germline, CDR1 is KGHSH, CDR2 LQKENI. The CDR3 is 15 residues long. CDR3 nucleotide sequence: TGTGCCAGCTCACGGACAAAGGGCCGGACGGAGACCCAGTACTTC. It yields the protein CASSRTKGRTETQYF.

The gene calls are TRBV5-1 and TRBJ1-2, with 7 bases lining up with TRBD1. V lost 4 bases, J lost 8 bases, and 11 bases stayed unmatched. The germline gives CDR1 SGHRS, CDR2 YFSETQ. The CDR3 has 14 residues. This CDR3 reads CASSDPGQVEGYTF. The CDR3, as DNA: TGCGCCAGCAGCGACCCCGGACAGGTGGAAGGCTACACCTTC.

The J gene is TRBJ1-4, the V gene TRBV27, with D uncertain. V was trimmed by 6 bases and J by 6 bases, leaving 11 bases between them. Germline V gene lookup returns CDR1 MNHEY and CDR2 SMNVEV (reference sequence). This CDR3 region has 13 residues. CDR3 in amino acids: CASSDGLYEKLFF. The CDR3 DNA follows: TGTGCCAGCAGCGATGGCCTTTATGAAAAACTGTTTTTT.

This clone was observed a handful of times. At one end the junction does not follow the germline gene, possibly because of a read error. This chain connects TRBV6-1 to TRBJ2-5, with 7 positions matching TRBD2. This CDR3 region has 13 residues. CDR1 is MNHNS, CDR2 SASEGT, per germline. The CDR3 is CASSERNTAGPNF. The DNA of the CDR3 is TGTGCCAGCAGTGAACGGAATACAGCGGGGCCTAACTTC.

The V and J genes are TRBV28 and TRBJ2-1; D uncertain. CDR3 length: 14 residues. V lost 2 bases to trimming and J lost 4 bases, with 9 bases between them. Germline values: CDR1 MDHEN, CDR2 SYDVKM. This CDR3 is CASSLGPGYNEQFF. CDR3 nucleotides: TGTGCCAGCAGTTTAGGACCCGGTTACAATGAGCAGTTCTTC.

The CDR3 sequence is CASSTGQNTGELFF. The CDR3 DNA reads TGCGCCAGCAGCACGGGCCAGAACACCGGGGAGCTGTTTTTT. The chain has TRBV5-1 and TRBJ2-2; D is uncertain. Germline CDR1 is SGHRS and CDR2 is YFSETQ. V dropped 4 bases and J dropped 1 base, with 8 bases sitting between them. The length of the CDR3 is 14 residues. The full variable domain, rest sourced from reference TRBV5-1 and TRBJ2-2, is KAGVTQTPRYLIKTRGQQVTLSCSPISGHRSVSWYQQTPGQGLQFLFEYFSETQRNKGNFPGRFSGRQFSNSRSEMNVSTLELGDSALYLCASSTGQNTGELFFGEGSRLTVL.

The chain is built from TRBV27 and TRBJ2-1, with 15 nucleotides matching TRBD2. CDR1 is MNHEY and CDR2 is SMNVEV in the germline V gene (reference sequence). CDR3 length: 19 amino acids. V shed 6 bases and J 0 bases; nucleotides not matched to a gene: 9. In DNA form, the CDR3 reads TGTGCCAGCAGACCAGGGACTAGCGGGAGGTCGAGCTCCTACAATGAGCAGTTCTTC. Amino acid sequence: CASRPGTSGRSSSYNEQFF.

In DNA form, the CDR3 reads TGTGCCAGTAGCACTGGGACAGCTAGCAATCAGCCCCAGCATTTT. This encodes CASSTGTASNQPQHF. J is TRBJ1-5 and V is TRBV19; 7 bases map to TRBD1. There are 15 residues in the CDR3. Per germline, CDR1 LNHDA and CDR2 SQIVND (reference sequence). Trimming removed 6 bases from V and 0 bases from J; junction bases left unmatched: 5. The entire variable domain, with the rest obtained from reference TRBV19 and TRBJ1-5, is as follows: DGGITQSPKYLFRKEGQNVTLSCEQNLNHDAMYWYRQDPGQGLRLIYYSQIVNDFQKGDIAEGYSVSREKKESFPLTVTSAQKNPTAFYLCASSTGTASNQPQHFGDGTRLSIL.